Listed below are T cell receptor beta chains from one sample, sequenced in a study of T cells in Graves' hyperthyroidism and ophthalmopathy. One entry per CDR3 protein results from TCRdb running MiXCR on the multiplex PCR reads. The data contain 600,000 to 800,000 distinct CDR3 sequences, around 40% of them singletons. Sequencing used blood. The receptors originated from a middle-aged woman with Graves' hyperthyroidism. Both conserved end residues are part of each CDR3. A D gene is named only where the DNA matches it firmly. Only part of the rows carry a size: once, few, many, or a class if the clone is expanded.

V	J	D	size	CDR3	DNA
TRBV19	TRBJ1-5	-	many	CASGGASNQPQHF	TGTGCCAGTGGAGGCGCTAGCAATCAGCCCCAGCATTTT
TRBV19	TRBJ1-5	-	once	CASTPRGVGQPQHF	TGTGCCAGTACCCCGCGGGGAGTGGGTCAGCCCCAGCATTTT
TRBV2	TRBJ1-1	TRBD1	-	CASLRTGGYTEAFF	TGTGCCAGCTTACGTACAGGGGGTTACACTGAAGCTTTCTTT
TRBV5-4	TRBJ1-2	TRBD1	-	CASSPRDRGSDGYTF	TGTGCCAGCAGCCCGAGGGACAGGGGCAGCGATGGCTACACCTTC
TRBV29-1	TRBJ1-2	TRBD1	many	CSVEGQGVNTF	TGCAGCGTTGAGGGGCAGGGGGTGAACACCTTC
TRBV7-2	TRBJ2-3	-	-	CASSPVRVAGSPDTQYF	TGTGCCAGCAGCCCGGTGAGGGTAGCCGGCTCCCCAGATACGCAGTATTTT
TRBV7-2	TRBJ2-7	TRBD2	-	CASSLSQGTSYEQYF	TGTGCCAGCAGCTTATCCCAGGGGACTAGTTACGAGCAGTACTTC
TRBV10-1	TRBJ1-6	-	many	CASSETGRLNSPLHF	TGCGCCAGCAGCGAAACGGGACGGCTTAATTCACCCCTCCACTTT
TRBV5-1	TRBJ2-2	-	few	CASSEIWGRPGGTGELFF	TGCGCCAGCAGTGAAATCTGGGGACGGCCTGGGGGTACCGGGGAGCTGTTTTTT
TRBV19	TRBJ2-2	-	-	CASSTGGNTGELFF	TGTGCCAGTAGTACCGGGGGAAACACCGGGGAGCTGTTTTTT
TRBV24-1	TRBJ2-1	TRBD1	-	CATSDARTGEYNEQFF	TGTGCCACCAGTGATGCTAGGACAGGGGAATACAATGAGCAGTTCTTC
TRBV29-1	TRBJ2-7	TRBD1	many	CSVTKSGQVAYEQYF	TGCAGCGTTACCAAATCAGGACAGGTAGCCTACGAGCAGTACTTC
TRBV20-1	TRBJ1-1	TRBD1	few	CSARPDRAGFHTEAFF	TGCAGTGCTAGACCGGACAGGGCGGGGTTCCACACTGAAGCTTTCTTT
TRBV29-1	TRBJ2-7	-	-	CSVVQQANFNEQYF	TGCAGCGTTGTACAACAGGCAAATTTCAACGAGCAGTACTTC
TRBV7-3	TRBJ1-1	-	many	CASRPIPGGTEAFF	TGTGCCAGCAGGCCAATCCCGGGTGGTACTGAAGCTTTCTTT
TRBV9	TRBJ2-5	TRBD2	-	CASSPVLAVIQETQYF	TGTGCCAGCAGTCCGGTTCTAGCGGTGATTCAAGAGACCCAGTACTTC
TRBV7-9	TRBJ1-1	-	-	CASSLVRAGLNTEAFF	TGTGCCAGCAGCTTGGTTCGGGCAGGGTTGAACACTGAAGCTTTCTTT
TRBV7-9	TRBJ2-7	-	many	CASSGGWGEQYF	TGTGCCAGCAGCGGGGGTTGGGGCGAGCAGTACTTC
TRBV29-1	TRBJ1-1	-	-	CSVRGRMNTEAFF	TGCAGCGTTCGGGGACGCATGAACACTGAAGCTTTCTTT
TRBV5-1	TRBJ1-6	-	-	CASSPTDSVSSYNSPLHF	TGCGCCAGCAGCCCGACGGACAGTGTGTCCTCCTATAATTCACCCCTCCACTTT
TRBV25-1	TRBJ1-3	TRBD1	many	CASSEWGTASGNTIYF	TGTGCCAGCAGTGAGTGGGGGACAGCATCTGGAAACACCATATATTTT
TRBV29-1	TRBJ1-1	-	few	CSAVGAWTEAFF	TGCAGCGCTGTAGGGGCGTGGACTGAAGCTTTCTTT
TRBV7-8	TRBJ2-7	-	many	CASSSLTKGRYEQYF	TGTGCCAGCAGCTCATTGACTAAGGGACGCTACGAGCAGTACTTC
TRBV19	TRBJ1-1	TRBD1	many	CASTPGDRTNTEAFF	TGTGCCAGTACCCCTGGGGACAGGACGAACACTGAAGCTTTCTTT
TRBV5-1	TRBJ1-1	-	many	CASSFTGEGSEAFF	TGCGCCAGCAGCTTTACGGGGGAGGGCTCTGAAGCTTTCTTT
TRBV7-9	TRBJ2-7	TRBD2	few	CASSLTGGRAPYEQYF	TGTGCCAGCAGCTTAACAGGCGGGAGAGCCCCCTACGAGCAGTACTTC
TRBV29-1	TRBJ1-4	-	-	CSFGTQNEKLFF	TGCAGCTTCGGGACACAAAATGAAAAACTGTTTTTT
TRBV30	TRBJ2-7	-	-	CAWSAIYEQYF	TGTGCCTGGAGTGCTATCTACGAGCAGTACTTC
TRBV19	TRBJ1-2	TRBD1	many	CATLRTGGIYGYTF	TGTGCCACCCTCCGGACAGGGGGCATCTATGGCTACACCTTC
TRBV2	TRBJ1-3	-	-	CASSSEGSGNTIYF	TGTGCCAGCAGTTCAGAGGGCTCTGGAAACACCATATATTTT
TRBV7-2	TRBJ1-4	-	-	CASSLARAGEKLFF	TGTGCCAGCAGCTTAGCTCGAGCGGGAGAAAAACTGTTTTTT
TRBV7-3	TRBJ2-1	-	-	CASSPTGDNEQFF	TGTGCCAGCAGCCCCACGGGGGACAATGAGCAGTTCTTC
TRBV7-8	TRBJ1-6	TRBD1	few	CASSRRTGGKYYNSPLHF	TGTGCCAGCAGCCGACGGACAGGGGGGAAATACTATAATTCACCCCTCCACTTT
TRBV10-1	TRBJ1-1	-	many	CASGYSNTEAFF	TGCGCCAGCGGCTACAGTAACACTGAAGCTTTCTTT
TRBV6-6	TRBJ2-7	-	-	CASSYSSVARGYEQYF	TGTGCCAGCAGTTACTCGTCTGTTGCGCGGGGATACGAGCAGTACTTC
TRBV6-6	TRBJ2-7	-	-	CASSYSVESYEQYF	TGTGCCAGCAGTTACTCAGTAGAATCCTACGAGCAGTACTTC
TRBV24-1	TRBJ1-2	-	-	CVTSDPEGGTSNYGYTF	TGTGTCACCAGTGATCCAGAGGGGGGCACCTCTAACTATGGTTACACCTTC
TRBV3-1	TRBJ1-2	TRBD1	few	CASSPRDRGDGYTF	TGTGCCAGCAGCCCTCGGGACAGGGGGGATGGCTACACCTTC
TRBV19	TRBJ2-1	-	-	CASSRSSNEQFF	TGTGCCAGTAGTCGGAGTAGCAATGAGCAGTTCTTC
TRBV7-3	TRBJ2-3	TRBD1	-	CASSRTGGSDTQYF	TGTGCCAGCAGCCGGACAGGGGGTTCAGATACGCAGTATTTT
TRBV7-9	TRBJ2-2	-	many	CASSPRTTATGELFF	TGTGCCAGCAGCCCAAGGACTACCGCCACCGGGGAGCTGTTTTTT
TRBV7-8	TRBJ2-5	-	many	CASSAHPEETQYF	TGTGCCAGCAGCGCACACCCGGAGGAGACCCAGTACTTC
TRBV12-3/TRBV12-4	TRBJ1-3	-	-	CASSPRRGLTNTIYF	TGTGCCAGCAGTCCCCGTCGGGGCCTTACCAACACCATATATTTT
TRBV20-1	TRBJ1-1	-	many	CSARRQGNAEAFF	TGCAGTGCTAGACGGCAGGGAAATGCTGAAGCTTTCTTT
TRBV7-2	TRBJ1-1	TRBD1	many	CASSSASDRGQKAFF	TGTGCCAGCAGCTCGGCCTCGGACAGGGGCCAAAAAGCTTTCTTT
TRBV4-1	TRBJ1-5	TRBD1	-	CASSQYKGQSQPQHF	TGCGCCAGCAGCCAGTACAAGGGACAGTCCCAGCCCCAGCATTTT
TRBV12-3/TRBV12-4	TRBJ1-5	-	many	CASSTKDYDSNQPQHF	TGTGCCAGCAGCACAAAGGATTACGATAGCAATCAGCCCCAGCATTTT
TRBV7-9	TRBJ1-2	TRBD1	-	CASSHRGDYGYTF	TGTGCCAGCAGCCACAGGGGAGATTATGGCTACACCTTC
TRBV6-5	TRBJ2-5	-	-	CASSYSDRNLGETQYF	TGTGCCAGCAGTTACTCGGATCGGAACTTGGGGGAGACCCAGTACTTC
TRBV7-9	TRBJ2-3	-	-	CASSPTYGQSTDTQYF	TGTGCCAGCAGCCCCACCTACGGACAGAGCACAGATACGCAGTATTTT
TRBV4-1	TRBJ1-2	-	once	CASSQTKLRGASYSGYTF	TGCGCCAGCAGCCAAACGAAGCTCCGGGGTGCGAGTTATTCGGGCTACACCTTC